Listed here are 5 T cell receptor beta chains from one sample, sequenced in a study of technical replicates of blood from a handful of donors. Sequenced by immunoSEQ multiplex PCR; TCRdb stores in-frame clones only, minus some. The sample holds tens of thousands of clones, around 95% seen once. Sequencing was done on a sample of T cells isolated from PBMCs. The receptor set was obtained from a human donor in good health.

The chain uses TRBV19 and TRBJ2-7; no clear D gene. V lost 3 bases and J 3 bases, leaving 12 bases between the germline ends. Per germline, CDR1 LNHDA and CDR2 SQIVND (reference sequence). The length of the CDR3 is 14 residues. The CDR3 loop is CASSISSRDYEQYF. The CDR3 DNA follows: TGTGCCAGTAGTATTAGTTCTAGAGACTACGAGCAGTACTTC.

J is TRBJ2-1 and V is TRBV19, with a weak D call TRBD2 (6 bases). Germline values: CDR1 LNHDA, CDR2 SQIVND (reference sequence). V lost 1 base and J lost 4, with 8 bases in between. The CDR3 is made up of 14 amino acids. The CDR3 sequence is CASSIAGAYNEQFF. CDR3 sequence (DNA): TGTGCCAGTAGTATAGCGGGAGCATACAATGAGCAGTTCTTC.

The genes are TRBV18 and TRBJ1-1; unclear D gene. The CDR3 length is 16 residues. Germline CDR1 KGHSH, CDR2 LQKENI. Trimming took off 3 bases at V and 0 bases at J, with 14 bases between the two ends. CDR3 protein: CASSPRGSKVNTEAFF. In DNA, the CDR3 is TGTGCCAGCTCACCTCGAGGGAGTAAAGTGAACACTGAAGCTTTCTTT.

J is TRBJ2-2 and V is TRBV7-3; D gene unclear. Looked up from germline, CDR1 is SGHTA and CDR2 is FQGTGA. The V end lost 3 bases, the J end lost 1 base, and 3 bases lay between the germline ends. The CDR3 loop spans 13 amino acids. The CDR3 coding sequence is TGTGCCAGCAGCTTTAGGAACACCGGGGAGCTGTTTTTT. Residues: CASSFRNTGELFF. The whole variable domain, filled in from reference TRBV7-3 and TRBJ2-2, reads GAGVSQTPSNKVTEKGKYVELRCDPISGHTALYWYRQSLGQGPEFLIYFQGTGAADDSGLPNDRFFAVRPEGSVSTLKIQRTERGDSAVYLCASSFRNTGELFFGEGSRLTVL.

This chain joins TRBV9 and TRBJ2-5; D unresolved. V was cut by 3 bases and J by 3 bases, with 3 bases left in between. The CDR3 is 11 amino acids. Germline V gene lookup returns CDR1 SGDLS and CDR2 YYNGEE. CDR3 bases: TGTGCCAGCAGCGCGGAAGAGACCCAGTACTTC. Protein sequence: CASSAEETQYF. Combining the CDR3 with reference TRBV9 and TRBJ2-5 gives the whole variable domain DSGVTQTPKHLITATGQRVTLRCSPRSGDLSVYWYQQSLDQGLQFLIQYYNGEERAKGNILERFSAQQFPDLHSELNLSSLELGDSALYFCASSAEETQYFGPGTRLLVL.